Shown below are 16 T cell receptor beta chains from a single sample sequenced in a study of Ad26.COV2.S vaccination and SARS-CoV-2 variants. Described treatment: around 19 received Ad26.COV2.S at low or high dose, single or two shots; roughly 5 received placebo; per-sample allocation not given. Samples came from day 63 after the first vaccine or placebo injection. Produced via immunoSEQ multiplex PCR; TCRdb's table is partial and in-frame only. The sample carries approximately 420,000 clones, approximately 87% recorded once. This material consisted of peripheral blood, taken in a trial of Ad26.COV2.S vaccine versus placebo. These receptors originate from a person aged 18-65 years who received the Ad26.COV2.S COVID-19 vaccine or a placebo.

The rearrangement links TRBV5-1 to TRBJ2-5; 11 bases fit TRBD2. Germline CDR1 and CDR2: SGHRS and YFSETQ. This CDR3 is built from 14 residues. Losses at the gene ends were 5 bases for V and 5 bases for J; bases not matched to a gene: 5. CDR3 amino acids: CASSSGGAHETQYF. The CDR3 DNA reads TGCGCCAGCAGTAGCGGGGGGGCGCACGAGACCCAGTACTTC.

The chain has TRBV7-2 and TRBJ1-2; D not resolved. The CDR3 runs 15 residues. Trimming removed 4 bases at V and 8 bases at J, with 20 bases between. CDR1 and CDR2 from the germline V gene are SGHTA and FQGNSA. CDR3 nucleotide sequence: TGTGCCAGCAGCTCGCAGGCAGGCACCTTGAGGGGCTACACCTTC. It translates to CASSSQAGTLRGYTF. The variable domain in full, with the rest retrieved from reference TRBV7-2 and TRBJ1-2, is GAGVSQSPSNKVTEKGKDVELRCDPISGHTALYWYRQSLGQGLEFLIYFQGNSAPDKSGLPSDRFSAERTGGSVSTLTIQRTQQEDSAVYLCASSSQAGTLRGYTFGSGTRLTVV.

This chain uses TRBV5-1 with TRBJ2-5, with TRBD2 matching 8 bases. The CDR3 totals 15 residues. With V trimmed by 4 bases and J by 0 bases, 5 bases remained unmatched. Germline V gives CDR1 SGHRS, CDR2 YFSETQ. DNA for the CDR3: TGCGCCAGCAGCCGAGCGGGGGACAACCAAGAGACCCAGTACTTC. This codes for CASSRAGDNQETQYF. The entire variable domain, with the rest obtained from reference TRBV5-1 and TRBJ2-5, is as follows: KAGVTQTPRYLIKTRGQQVTLSCSPISGHRSVSWYQQTPGQGLQFLFEYFSETQRNKGNFPGRFSGRQFSNSRSEMNVSTLELGDSALYLCASSRAGDNQETQYFGPGTRLLVL.

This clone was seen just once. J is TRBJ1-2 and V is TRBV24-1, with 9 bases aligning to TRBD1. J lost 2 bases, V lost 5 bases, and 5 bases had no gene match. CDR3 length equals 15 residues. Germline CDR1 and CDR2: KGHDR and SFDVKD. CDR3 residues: CATSGPDRGNYGYTF. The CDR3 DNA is TGTGCCACCAGTGGGCCTGACAGGGGGAACTATGGCTACACCTTC.

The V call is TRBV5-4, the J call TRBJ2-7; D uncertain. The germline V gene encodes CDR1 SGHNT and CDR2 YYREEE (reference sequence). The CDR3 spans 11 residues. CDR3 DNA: TGTGCGAGCCGGGTCTCCTACGAGCAGTACTTC. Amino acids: CASRVSYEQYF.

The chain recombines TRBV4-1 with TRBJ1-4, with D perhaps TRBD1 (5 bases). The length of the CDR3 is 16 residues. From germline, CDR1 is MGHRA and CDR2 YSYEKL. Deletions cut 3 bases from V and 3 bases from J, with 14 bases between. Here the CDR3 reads CASSHDTGYANEKLFF. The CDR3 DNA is TGCGCCAGCAGCCACGATACAGGTTATGCTAATGAAAAACTGTTTTTT.

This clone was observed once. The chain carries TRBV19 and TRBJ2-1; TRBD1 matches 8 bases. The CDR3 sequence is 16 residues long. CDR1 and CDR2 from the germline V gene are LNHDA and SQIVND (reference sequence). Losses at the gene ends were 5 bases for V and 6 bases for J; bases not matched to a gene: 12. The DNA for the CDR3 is TGTGCCAGTAGTCCCCACGGACAGGGTATCGCCAATGAGCAGTTCTTC. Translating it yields CASSPHGQGIANEQFF.

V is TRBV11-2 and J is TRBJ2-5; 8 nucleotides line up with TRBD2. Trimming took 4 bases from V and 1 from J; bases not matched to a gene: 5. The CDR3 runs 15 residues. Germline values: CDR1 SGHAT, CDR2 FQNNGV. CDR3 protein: CASSSTAGGQETQYF. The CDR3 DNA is TGTGCCAGCAGCTCCACCGCGGGGGGCCAAGAGACCCAGTACTTC.

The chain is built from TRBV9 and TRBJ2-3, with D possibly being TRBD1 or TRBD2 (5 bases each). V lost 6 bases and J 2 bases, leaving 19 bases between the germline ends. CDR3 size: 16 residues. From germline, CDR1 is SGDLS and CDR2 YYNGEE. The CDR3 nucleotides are TGTGCCAGCACCTCCGGGACCAGAGGATTCACAGATACGCAGTATTTT. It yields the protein CASTSGTRGFTDTQYF. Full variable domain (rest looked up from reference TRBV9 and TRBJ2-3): DSGVTQTPKHLITATGQRVTLRCSPRSGDLSVYWYQQSLDQGLQFLIQYYNGEERAKGNILERFSAQQFPDLHSELNLSSLELGDSALYFCASTSGTRGFTDTQYFGPGTRLTVL.

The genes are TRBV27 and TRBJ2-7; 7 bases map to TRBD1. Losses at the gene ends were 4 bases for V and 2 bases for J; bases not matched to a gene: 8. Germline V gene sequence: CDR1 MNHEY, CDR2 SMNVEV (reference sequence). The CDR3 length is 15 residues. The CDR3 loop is CASSSRATGTYEQYF. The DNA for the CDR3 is TGTGCCAGCAGTTCCCGGGCGACAGGGACCTACGAGCAGTACTTC.

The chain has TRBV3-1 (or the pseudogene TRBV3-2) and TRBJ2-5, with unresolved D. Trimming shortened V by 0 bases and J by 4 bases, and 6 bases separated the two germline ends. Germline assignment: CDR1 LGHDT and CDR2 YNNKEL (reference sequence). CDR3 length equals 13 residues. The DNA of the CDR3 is TGTGCCAGCAGCCAAGATTTAGTAGAGACCCAGTACTTC. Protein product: CASSQDLVETQYF.

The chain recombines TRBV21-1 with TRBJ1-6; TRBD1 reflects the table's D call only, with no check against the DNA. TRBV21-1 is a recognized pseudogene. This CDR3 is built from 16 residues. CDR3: CASSKRSQGNNSPLHF. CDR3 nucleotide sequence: TGTGCCAGCAGCAAGAGGAGCCAGGGGAATAATTCACCCCTCCACTTT.

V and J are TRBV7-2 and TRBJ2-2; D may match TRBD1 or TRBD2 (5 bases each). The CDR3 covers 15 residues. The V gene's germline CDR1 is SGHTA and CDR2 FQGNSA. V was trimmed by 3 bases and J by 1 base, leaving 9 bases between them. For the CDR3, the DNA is TGTGCCAGCAGCTTTCAGAGGGGGAACACCGGGGAGCTGTTTTTT. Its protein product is CASSFQRGNTGELFF.

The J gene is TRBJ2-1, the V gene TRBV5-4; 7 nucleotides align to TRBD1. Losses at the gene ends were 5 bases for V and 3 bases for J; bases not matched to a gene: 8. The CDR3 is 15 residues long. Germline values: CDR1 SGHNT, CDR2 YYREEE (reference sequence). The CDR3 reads CASREPGTDYNEQFF. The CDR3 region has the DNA TGTGCCAGCAGGGAGCCGGGGACAGACTACAATGAGCAGTTCTTC.

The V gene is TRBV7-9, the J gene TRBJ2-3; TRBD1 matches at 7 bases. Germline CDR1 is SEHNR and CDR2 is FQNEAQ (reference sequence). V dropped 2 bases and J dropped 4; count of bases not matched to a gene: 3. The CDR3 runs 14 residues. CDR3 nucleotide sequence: TGTGCCAGCAGCTTACAGGGGGATTCAGATACGCAGTATTTT. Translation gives CASSLQGDSDTQYF.

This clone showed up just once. Here the CDR3 DNA reads TGTGCCAGCAGCCAAGCCTTTGCCGGCGAGACCCAGTACTTC. Translation gives CASSQAFAGETQYF. The chain has TRBV4-2 and TRBJ2-5; D gene unclear. The CDR3 has 14 residues. V was shortened by 1 base and J by 5 bases, with 11 bases between the two germline ends. Germline V gene data show CDR1 as LGHNA and CDR2 as YNFKEQ.